The clone carrying this T cell receptor beta chain was seen a handful of times. What it binds is not known. This sample is part of a study of cytomegalovirus exposure and HLA in healthy donors. Germline loops: CDR1 SGDLS, CDR2 YYNGEE. With V trimmed by 4 bases and J by 4 bases, 7 bases remained unmatched. This CDR3 comprises 15 residues. Notes on the study in general: Rare TCR sequences predominated, though certain public TCRs were found in many donors. In a later analysis, a genetic analysis reported fewer productive-TCR N-insertions in an Asian-associated ancestry cluster than the cohort average. Specificity of a few CMV-associated chains for CMV antigens was verified in vitro. Later on, an analysis found that several of the most significant clusters appeared to be linked to common viral pathogens, which included parvovirus B19.

Researchers ran the PCR with 60 Vbeta and 13 Jbeta primers. Method: immunoSEQ multiplex PCR; TCRdb's copy keeps in-frame clones and lacks some. Of approximately 100,000 clones listed, roughly a tenth are singletons. Sequencing was carried out using PBMCs. The V and J genes are TRBV9 and TRBJ2-7, with 11 bases fitting TRBD2. The receptor was isolated from a man aged 35 to 55 in good health and CMV-seropositive. The CDR3 DNA reads as TGTGCCAGCAGCTCCCCTAGCGGGAGGCCTTACGAGCAGTACTTC. Its protein is CASSSPSGRPYEQYF.